This TCR beta chain was sequenced during a study of blood T cells in healthy people across ages. Broader study findings: Donor CMV status, an unknown factor, possibly confounded changes in expanded clonotypes.

About this clonotype itself: Its antigen remains unknown.

A J-beta primer mix and a sample-barcoded 5' primer were used in a second PCR of roughly 6 to 12 cycles. TCRdb called the 5' RACE reads again in MiXCR, with one record for every CDR3 protein. The data hold approximately 960,000 distinct CDR3 sequences, with approximately 32% observed a single time. The same specimen was also included in a second study, on T cells of mothers and their children. That publication notes: cDNA was made from all extracted RNA, about 1.5 ug per 15 ul. The study found thymic selection shapes TCR recombination output similarly in related and unrelated pairs.

The TCR was taken from a woman in her thirties or forties in good health. The sequenced sample was blood.

The CDR3 protein is CSASENGYTF. CDR3 sequence (DNA): TGCAGTGCTAGCGAGAATGGCTACACCTTC. The chain couples TRBV20-1 to TRBJ1-2, with D uncertain. V lost 3 bases and J 6 bases, leaving 5 bases between the germline ends. The CDR3 is made up of 10 amino acids. The germline CDR1 and CDR2 sequences are DFQATT and SNEGSKA (reference sequence).